Sequencing of this T cell receptor (beta chain) was carried out in a study of blood T cell repertoires in COVID-19. Germline loops: CDR1 KGHSH, CDR2 LQKENI. Trimming removed 5 bases from V and 4 bases from J; junction bases left unmatched: 6. The CDR3 totals 15 residues. Data came from immunoSEQ multiplex PCR; TCRdb stores just in-frame clones and leaves some out. The sample records 110,000 or so clones, 90% being singletons. The chain carries TRBV18 and TRBJ2-1, with 9 positions matching TRBD1. The source of this sequence is a woman aged 45 to 65 with acute or convalescent COVID-19. The material sequenced was peripheral blood. DNA of the CDR3: TGTGCCAGCTCAGCCGGGACAGGGTGGTACAATGAGCAGTTCTTC. Amino acids: CASSAGTGWYNEQFF.